This T cell receptor beta chain is drawn from a study of T-cell reconstitution after alpha-beta-depleted transplantation in children (dated by TCRdb to about 2016). Concerning the study at large: The study quantitatively tracked T-cell immune reconstitution after TCRalphabeta/CD19-depleted allogeneic hematopoietic cell transplantation in children using TCR repertoire profiling.

A word on this clonotype: Its antigen is currently not known. It has no much larger one-base neighbor in the sample; base qualities were not kept.

Libraries were built with PCR. Instrument used: Illumina HiSeq 2500. TCR library preparation used molecular barcoding, with unique molecular identifiers applied to normalize quantification of the TCRbeta repertoire. TCRdb applied fastp at Q25 and MiXCR to the public reads, then kept only in-frame beta chains. Records with the same CDR3 protein are collapsed into one entry carrying the most frequent genes and DNA. Here the sample has fewer than 120,000 distinct CDR3 sequences; about 9.4% occur a single time. The top ten clonotypes cover roughly 8% of the sample. The source material was PBMCs from the stem cell graft donor, sampled from the stem cell graft. The receptor's source is a human donor who donated a stem cell graft to a child with acute lymphoblastic leukemia.

CDR3 sequence: CASSLVDGQGNTGELFF. The sequence in DNA is TGCGCCAGCAGCTTGGTAGACGGACAGGGGAACACCGGGGAGCTGTTTTTT. The chain was built from TRBV5-1 and TRBJ2-2, with 8 bases aligning to TRBD1. V is trimmed back by 0 bases and J by 1 base, and the junction contains 5 bases that no gene match accounts for. The CDR1 and CDR2 encoded by the germline V gene are SGHRS and YFSETQ. The CDR3 measures 17 amino acids from cysteine to phenylalanine. Only the CDR3 region is kept as DNA, spanning 51 bases read in frame from base 1. The reference TRBV5-1 and TRBJ2-2 proteins fill in what lies around the CDR3, so the full variable domain reads KAGVTQTPRYLIKTRGQQVTLSCSPISGHRSVSWYQQTPGQGLQFLFEYFSETQRNKGNFPGRFSGRQFSNSRSEMNVSTLELGDSALYLCASSLVDGQGNTGELFFGEGSRLTVL.